These 15 T cell receptor beta chains share one sample of origin, sequenced in a study of T cell responses to AZD1222 COVID-19 vaccine. Using immunoSEQ multiplex PCR, the repertoire was profiled, and TCRdb retains in-frame clones only, with some absent. In the table there are 150,000 to 180,000 clones, less than 90% of which are singletons. Material: peripheral blood, obtained on day 0 of MenACWY control vaccination. These receptors were collected from an adult in good health.

V is TRBV4-3 and J is TRBJ2-2; TRBD2 might be the D (6 bases). CDR1 is LGHNA and CDR2 is YSLEER in the germline V gene. Trimming removed 0 bases from V and 4 bases from J, with 21 bases in between. The CDR3 consists of 19 residues. CDR3 region: CASSQDSRAGTSRTGELFF. The CDR3 bases are TGCGCCAGCAGCCAAGACTCTCGGGCGGGGACGAGCCGCACCGGGGAGCTGTTTTTT.

The rearrangement uses TRBV5-1 and TRBJ2-2; no clear D gene. Trimming cost V 3 bases and J 6 bases, with 18 bases left between them. The V gene's germline CDR1 is SGHRS and CDR2 YFSETQ. This CDR3 spans 16 amino acids. CDR3 sequence reads: CASSSGGRIYAGELFF. The CDR3 DNA is TGCGCCAGCAGCTCCGGTGGCAGGATTTATGCCGGGGAGCTGTTTTTT.

CDR3 sequence (DNA): TGTGCCAGCAGTTACACAGGGACAGCGGAGGGGACCCAGTACTTC. Its protein product is CASSYTGTAEGTQYF. The chain carries TRBV6-5 and TRBJ2-5; possible D gene TRBD1, 7 bases. In germline, CDR1 is MNHEY, CDR2 SVGAGI. The CDR3 sequence is 15 residues long. Trimming took off 2 bases at V and 7 bases at J, with 17 bases between the two ends.

V usage is TRBV7-2 and J usage is TRBJ2-1; TRBD2 might be the D (7 bases). V dropped 1 base and J dropped 5 bases, with 18 bases sitting between them. Germline V CDR1 and CDR2: SGHTA, FQGNSA. The length of the CDR3 is 17 residues. In DNA, the CDR3 is TGTGCCAGCAGCTTAGAATGGGGGGGCCAATTGGACAATGAGCAGTTCTTC. Amino acid sequence: CASSLEWGGQLDNEQFF.

The CDR3 loop reads CASSIQETQYF. Written as DNA, the CDR3 is TGTGCCAGTAGTATACAAGAGACCCAGTACTTC. The chain uses TRBV19 and TRBJ2-5; D not certain. The germline V gene has CDR1 LNHDA and CDR2 SQIVND (reference sequence). The CDR3 is 11 amino acids. V was pared by 2 bases and J by 2 bases, with 0 bases between.

The count of this clone is one. The chain has TRBV5-1 and TRBJ1-2, with 9 positions matching TRBD1. V lost 6 bases to trimming and J lost 5 bases; unmatched junction nucleotides: 17. Germline CDR1 SGHRS, CDR2 YFSETQ. The CDR3 runs 17 residues. The CDR3 DNA sequence: TGCGCCAGCAAAATGGGGGCCGGTGGACAGGGGCGATATGGCTACACCTTC. Translation: CASKMGAGGQGRYGYTF.

The chain couples TRBV5-5 to TRBJ1-2; no reliable D call. CDR1 is SGHKS, CDR2 YYEKEE, per germline (reference sequence). The CDR3 has 12 amino acids. Trimming stripped 5 bases from V and 6 bases from J, with 11 bases between. This CDR3 is CASRLHRDGYTF. DNA of the CDR3: TGTGCCAGCAGATTGCACAGAGATGGCTACACCTTC.

This chain uses TRBV24-1 with TRBJ2-3, with 12 positions matching TRBD2. Trimming at V came to 2 bases and at J to 2 bases, leaving 4 bases not matched to a gene. The length of the CDR3 is 17 residues. Germline loops: CDR1 KGHDR, CDR2 SFDVKD. The CDR3 region has the DNA TGTGCCACCAGTGATTGGACTAGCGGGATAACCACAGATACGCAGTATTTT. The encoded protein is CATSDWTSGITTDTQYF.

This clone was picked up a small number of times. The rearrangement links TRBV5-1 to TRBJ2-7, with no clear D. The germline CDR1 and CDR2 sequences are SGHRS and YFSETQ. V was pared by 2 bases and J by 5 bases, with 14 bases between. This CDR3 comprises 14 residues. CDR3 in DNA: TGCGCCAGCAGCTTCTGGAGTTTTCCCCACGAGCAGTACTTC. Protein sequence: CASSFWSFPHEQYF. The complete variable domain, with remaining parts taken from reference TRBV5-1 and TRBJ2-7, reads KAGVTQTPRYLIKTRGQQVTLSCSPISGHRSVSWYQQTPGQGLQFLFEYFSETQRNKGNFPGRFSGRQFSNSRSEMNVSTLELGDSALYLCASSFWSFPHEQYFGPGTRLTVT.

This chain uses TRBV6-5 with TRBJ2-7; D is ambiguous. The CDR3 spans 14 residues. From germline, CDR1 is MNHEY and CDR2 SVGAGI. Trimming took off 6 bases at V and 2 bases at J, with 14 bases between the two ends. The CDR3 DNA reads as TGTGCCAGCAGCAGAGACGGCCTAACCTACGAGCAGTACTTC. Protein: CASSRDGLTYEQYF.

J is TRBJ1-2 and V is TRBV6-6; no clear D. Germline V lookup: CDR1 MNHNY, CDR2 SVGAGI (reference sequence). CDR3 length: 15 residues. V lost 8 bases and J 0 bases, leaving 16 bases between the germline ends. The CDR3 loop reads CASRVNGGANYGYTF. CDR3 bases: TGTGCCAGCCGTGTGAACGGCGGGGCTAACTATGGCTACACCTTC.

V is TRBV12-5 and J is TRBJ1-2, with D perhaps TRBD1 (6 bases). This CDR3 comprises 12 residues. Trimming left V 6 bases short and J 5 bases short, with 10 bases between. CDR1 and CDR2 from the germline V gene are LGHNT and FRNRAP. Written as DNA, the CDR3 is TGTGCTAGTGGGGACAGCATTTATGGCTACACCTTC. Its protein product is CASGDSIYGYTF. Together with reference TRBV12-5 and TRBJ1-2, the CDR3 gives the full variable domain: DARVTQTPRHKVTEMGQEVTMRCQPILGHNTVFWYRQTMMQGLELLAYFRNRAPLDDSGMPKDRFSAEMPDATLATLKIQPSEPRDSAVYFCASGDSIYGYTFGSGTRLTVV.

The rearrangement joins TRBV5-4 to TRBJ1-2; tentatively, D is TRBD1 (5 bases). Trimming pared 2 bases from V and 3 bases from J, leaving 14 bases between. The CDR3 sequence is 15 residues long. Looked up from germline, CDR1 is SGHNT and CDR2 is YYREEE (reference sequence). Here the CDR3 reads CASSFPGYVDYGYTF. The CDR3 region has the DNA TGTGCCAGCAGCTTTCCAGGGTATGTGGACTATGGCTACACCTTC.

V and J are TRBV10-3 and TRBJ1-6; 7 positions match TRBD1. V was pared by 5 bases and J by 7 bases, with 5 bases of the junction left unmatched. CDR1 and CDR2 (germline): ENHRY, SYGVKD. The CDR3 spans 14 residues. CDR3 sequence reads: CAISSQGGNSPLHF. CDR3 nucleotides: TGTGCCATCAGTTCCCAGGGGGGGAATTCACCCCTCCACTTT.

Here the CDR3 reads CASRDSWDEQYF. CDR3 nucleotides: TGTGCCAGCAGGGACTCTTGGGACGAGCAGTACTTC. The V gene is TRBV6-5, the J gene TRBJ2-7, with a possible D match to TRBD2 (5 bases). From germline, CDR1 is MNHEY and CDR2 SVGAGI. V gave up 6 bases and J gave up 5 bases, with 11 bases separating them. The CDR3 is made up of 12 amino acids.